Presented here are 28 T cell receptor beta chains from one specimen sequenced in a study of T cells in Graves' hyperthyroidism and ophthalmopathy. Amplified regions were TCR beta CDR3 sequences from RNA transcripts. In the first-round RT-PCR of the TCR CDR3, the HTBI primer set was used. MiXCR, applied by TCRdb to the multiplex PCR reads, yields one record per CDR3 protein. Of roughly 580,000 distinct CDR3 sequences in the sample, about half were seen once. Sequences were obtained from peripheral blood or thyroid tissue (not recorded which). These receptors were taken from a woman younger than 35 with Graves' hyperthyroidism.

This clonotype was observed a single time. This chain uses TRBV19 with TRBJ1-6, with D possibly matching TRBD1 (5 bases). V was cut by 4 bases and J by 7 bases, with 14 bases left in between. The CDR3 spans 15 residues. CDR1 LNHDA and CDR2 SQIVND come from the germline V gene (reference sequence). The DNA of the CDR3 is TGTGCCAGTAGTAGTGGCAGGGCGGACAATTCACCCCTCCACTTT. The encoded protein is CASSSGRADNSPLHF. Together with reference TRBV19 and TRBJ1-6, the CDR3 gives the full variable domain: DGGITQSPKYLFRKEGQNVTLSCEQNLNHDAMYWYRQDPGQGLRLIYYSQIVNDFQKGDIAEGYSVSREKKESFPLTVTSAQKNPTAFYLCASSSGRADNSPLHFGNGTRLTVT.

This clonotype was found a few times. The V and J genes are TRBV7-6 and TRBJ2-3; possibly TRBD1 or TRBD2 for D (5 bases each). Germline V gene lookup returns CDR1 SGHVS and CDR2 FNYEAQ. The CDR3 has 16 amino acids. Trimming shortened V by 5 bases and J by 0 bases, and 15 bases separated the two germline ends. The CDR3 protein is CASSTGTDISTDTQYF. The CDR3 region has the DNA TGTGCCAGCAGCACCGGGACGGATATTAGCACAGATACGCAGTATTTT.

V and J are TRBV7-2 and TRBJ1-1; D possibly corresponds to TRBD1 (6 bases). Germline V gives CDR1 SGHTA, CDR2 FQGNSA. The CDR3 totals 13 residues. V lost 1 base, J lost 7 bases, and 10 bases lay in between. The CDR3 coding sequence is TGTGCCAGCAGCTTAGGGACAGAAGTTGAAGCTTTCTTT. This codes for CASSLGTEVEAFF.

This clonotype turned up a few times. V gene TRBV2 combines with J gene TRBJ2-7; a possible D gene is TRBD2 (6 bases). Deletions cut 4 bases from V and 0 bases from J, with 10 bases between. This CDR3 comprises 14 residues. Germline CDR1 and CDR2: SNHLY and FYNNEI. The DNA for the CDR3 is TGTGCCAGCAGTGGGGTAGCGGACTCCTACGAGCAGTACTTC. This gives the protein CASSGVADSYEQYF. Using reference TRBV2 and TRBJ2-7 for the parts outside the CDR3, the full variable domain is EPEVTQTPSHQVTQMGQEVILRCVPISNHLYFYWYRQILGQKVEFLVSFYNNEISEKSEIFDDQFSVERPDGSNFTLKIRSTKLEDSAMYFCASSGVADSYEQYFGPGTRLTVT.

This clonotype was detected once. The chain employs TRBV10-2 and TRBJ1-1; a weak D match, TRBD1 (6 bases). V lost 5 bases and J lost 4, with 14 bases in between. Germline CDR1 WSHSY, CDR2 SAAADI. The CDR3 has 14 residues. CDR3 nucleotides: TGCGCCAGCAGTCTCACAGGGTCGGGCACTGAAGCTTTCTTT. It is translated as CASSLTGSGTEAFF.

In its sample, this clonotype was seen many times. This chain links TRBV24-1 with TRBJ2-5, with 9 bases aligning to TRBD1. Losses at the gene ends were 7 bases for V and 2 bases for J; bases not matched to a gene: 7. This CDR3 is built from 15 residues. CDR1 and CDR2 from the germline V gene are KGHDR and SFDVKD. The CDR3 DNA is TGTGCCACCAGCCTAACCGGGACAGGGCAAGAGACCCAGTACTTC. This codes for CATSLTGTGQETQYF.

The genes are TRBV5-1 and TRBJ2-2; D is unresolved. Germline V lookup: CDR1 SGHRS, CDR2 YFSETQ. This CDR3 is built from 14 residues. V lost 9 bases, J lost 1 base, and 13 bases lay in between. The CDR3 bases are TGCGCCACTAGAGTGGTGCGGAACACCGGGGAGCTGTTTTTT. Its protein product is CATRVVRNTGELFF.

This sequence joins TRBV5-6 and TRBJ1-5; D gene ambiguous. CDR1 is SGHDT and CDR2 is YYEEEE in the germline V gene. V was pared by 4 bases and J by 2 bases, with 13 bases between. There are 15 residues in the CDR3. CDR3 in amino acids: CASSLTGRGNQPQHF. The CDR3 DNA follows: TGTGCCAGCAGCCTCACCGGACGGGGCAATCAGCCCCAGCATTTT.

This clonotype has only a few counts. V is TRBV14 and J is TRBJ1-4; 7 bases fit TRBD1. Germline V CDR1 and CDR2: SGHDN, FVKESK. Trimming removed 4 bases from V and 7 bases from J; junction bases left unmatched: 9. The CDR3 consists of 15 residues. CDR3 region: CASSPRTGEGEKLFF. CDR3 nucleotides: TGTGCCAGCAGCCCCAGAACAGGGGAAGGTGAAAAACTGTTTTTT. The variable domain in full, completed from reference TRBV14 and TRBJ1-4, reads EAGVTQFPSHSVIEKGQTVTLRCDPISGHDNLYWYRRVMGKEIKFLLHFVKESKQDESGMPNNRFLAERTGGTYSTLKVQPAELEDSGVYFCASSPRTGEGEKLFFGSGTQLSVL.

This clonotype was counted ten times or more. The rearrangement uses TRBV7-8 and TRBJ1-5, with unresolved D. Germline loops: CDR1 SGHVS, CDR2 FQNEAQ. The V end lost 1 base, the J end lost 6 bases, and 19 bases lay between the germline ends. This CDR3 region has 17 residues. This CDR3 reads CASSLVPFGPSRQPQHF. The DNA of the CDR3 is TGTGCCAGCAGCTTAGTCCCCTTTGGACCTAGCCGTCAGCCCCAGCATTTT.

The V gene is TRBV7-9, the J gene TRBJ2-6; possible D gene TRBD1, 5 bases. The CDR3 has 17 amino acids. Germline V gives CDR1 SEHNR, CDR2 FQNEAQ (reference sequence). V dropped 4 bases and J dropped 0 bases, with 13 bases sitting between them. CDR3: CASSWGGISSGANVLTF. The CDR3 coding sequence is TGTGCCAGCAGCTGGGGCGGTATAAGCTCTGGGGCCAACGTCCTGACTTTC.

The V call is TRBV10-3, the J call TRBJ1-2; D may be TRBD1 (6 bases). The CDR3 is 16 residues long. Germline CDR1 reads ENHRY; CDR2 reads SYGVKD. V was shortened by 2 bases and J by 1 base, with 14 bases between the two germline ends. CDR3 amino acids: CAISEKKGQFNYGYTF. In nucleotides, the CDR3 is TGTGCCATCAGTGAGAAAAAAGGACAGTTTAACTATGGCTACACCTTC.

This CDR3 is CSAAGTGVGGYTF. CDR3 nucleotides: TGCAGCGCAGCCGGGACAGGGGTAGGAGGCTACACCTTC. This rearrangement joins TRBV29-1 to TRBJ1-2; 10 nucleotides match TRBD1. The germline V gene has CDR1 SQVTM and CDR2 ANQGSEA. The CDR3 length is 13 residues. Trimming cost V 7 bases and J 8 bases; bases outside gene matches: 10.

V usage is TRBV10-3 and J usage is TRBJ2-5; 8 bases fit TRBD2. The CDR3 has 20 residues. CDR1 ENHRY and CDR2 SYGVKD come from the germline V gene. With V trimmed by 0 bases and J by 1 base, 16 bases remained unmatched. The CDR3 loop is CAISESDSKSRAGVQETQYF. For the CDR3, the DNA is TGTGCCATCAGTGAGTCTGACTCCAAATCCCGAGCGGGAGTCCAAGAGACCCAGTACTTC.

This clonotype was seen a handful of times. V is TRBV7-8 and J is TRBJ2-7, with D unresolved. Germline values: CDR1 SGHVS, CDR2 FQNEAQ. Deletions cut 7 bases from V and 1 base from J, with 14 bases between. The CDR3 sequence is 14 residues long. CDR3 sequence reads: CASTAHVESYEQYF. The CDR3 DNA reads as TGTGCCAGCACCGCCCACGTGGAATCCTACGAGCAGTACTTC. Together with reference TRBV7-8 and TRBJ2-7, the CDR3 gives the full variable domain: GAGVSQSPRYKVAKRGQDVALRCDPISGHVSLFWYQQALGQGPEFLTYFQNEAQLDKSGLPSDRFFAERPEGSVSTLKIQRTQQEDSAVYLCASTAHVESYEQYFGPGTRLTVT.

The table lists this clonotype with many counts. The chain recombines TRBV19 with TRBJ2-7; D tentatively fits TRBD1 or TRBD2 (5 bases each). CDR1 and CDR2 (germline): LNHDA, SQIVND (reference sequence). V lost 3 bases to trimming and J lost 6 bases, with 9 bases between them. There are 12 residues in the CDR3. In nucleotides, the CDR3 is TGTGCCAGTAGTATGATGAGGGGCGAGCAGTACTTC. The encoded protein is CASSMMRGEQYF.

As concerns this clonotype: A much larger clonotype is one base distant, so this may be a read error. The V gene is TRBV19, the J gene TRBJ2-5; D tentatively fits TRBD1 or TRBD2 (5 bases each). The CDR3 has 14 amino acids. The V and J ends lost 8 bases and 5 bases respectively, with 18 bases between them. Germline values: CDR1 LNHDA, CDR2 SQIVND (reference sequence). CDR3 protein: CASGTGTSGETQYF. The CDR3 bases are TGTGCCAGTGGTACTGGGACGTCGGGGGAGACCCAGTACTTC.

CDR3 DNA: TGTGCCAGCAGCTTACGGCAGGGGGAGATCGAGCAGTACTTC. Its translation is CASSLRQGEIEQYF. J is TRBJ2-7 and V is TRBV7-3, with 7 nucleotides matching TRBD1. Unmatched junction bases numbered 7, after V lost 2 bases and J lost 6 bases. The CDR3 contains 14 residues. Germline V gene lookup returns CDR1 SGHTA and CDR2 FQGTGA.

V gene TRBV13 combines with J gene TRBJ1-6; unclear D gene. This CDR3 has 14 residues. CDR1 and CDR2 from the germline V gene are PRHDT and FYEKMQ (reference sequence). V was pared by 10 bases and J by 6 bases, with 16 bases between. The CDR3 spells CAISREPINSPLHF. The CDR3 region has the DNA TGTGCCATCTCCCGGGAACCGATTAATTCACCCCTCCACTTT.

The gene calls are TRBV7-2 and TRBJ2-5; 7 positions match TRBD1. Germline V gene sequence: CDR1 SGHTA, CDR2 FQGNSA. J lost 5 bases, V lost 6 bases, and 9 bases had no gene match. This CDR3 spans 14 amino acids. DNA for the CDR3: TGTGCCAGCAGTCCACAGGGGACGTCGGAGACCCAGTACTTC. Translation gives CASSPQGTSETQYF.

The chain employs TRBV7-9 and TRBJ2-7; unclear D gene. The CDR3 covers 19 residues. V lost 1 base, J lost 6 bases, and 28 bases lay in between. Germline CDR1 SEHNR, CDR2 FQNEAQ (reference sequence). The CDR3 bases are TGTGCCAGCAGCTTAGAATCGCGTATACTGGAAGGTCGCAGGTTCGAGCAGTACTTC. It specifies CASSLESRILEGRRFEQYF.

A word on this clonotype: A much larger clone sits a single nucleotide away, making a read error possible. Here the CDR3 omits its conserved ending phenylalanine or tryptophan, so a read error is the likely source. The chain employs TRBV10-2 and TRBJ1-2, with D maybe TRBD1 (5 bases). The CDR3 spans 12 residues. Germline V lookup: CDR1 WSHSY, CDR2 SAAADI. CDR3 residues: CASTGNVYGYTL. DNA of the CDR3: TGTGCCAGTACAGGCAATGTCTATGGCTACACCCTC.

The chain carries TRBV24-1 and TRBJ1-3, with no clear D. Germline CDR1 is KGHDR and CDR2 is SFDVKD. CDR3 size: 9 residues. Trimming shortened V by 4 bases and J by 11 bases, and 2 bases separated the two germline ends. CDR3 DNA: TGTGCCACCAGTGACGCCATATATTTT. Translation: CATSDAIYF.

This chain joins TRBV7-6 and TRBJ2-5, with 8 bases matching TRBD2. V dropped 0 bases and J dropped 2; count of bases not matched to a gene: 14. In germline, CDR1 is SGHVS, CDR2 FNYEAQ. The CDR3 loop spans 19 amino acids. CDR3 sequence: CASSLAMPGGTGEQETQYF. For the CDR3, the DNA is TGTGCCAGCAGCTTAGCAATGCCGGGGGGGACGGGGGAACAAGAGACCCAGTACTTC.

The chain is built from TRBV19 and TRBJ1-1; D may be TRBD1 (6 bases). Deletions cut 5 bases from V and 6 bases from J, with 16 bases between. The CDR3 spans 14 residues. Germline loops: CDR1 LNHDA, CDR2 SQIVND (reference sequence). The CDR3 region is CASSAEQGRAEAFF. CDR3 DNA sequence: TGTGCCAGTAGTGCCGAACAGGGCCGCGCTGAAGCTTTCTTT.

V is TRBV9 and J is TRBJ2-5, with D perhaps matching TRBD2 (6 bases). The CDR3 runs to 15 residues. Trimming cost V 0 bases and J 2 bases, with 11 bases left between them. CDR1 is SGDLS and CDR2 is YYNGEE in the germline V gene. CDR3 loop: CASSVDGSNQETQYF. CDR3 coding DNA: TGTGCCAGCAGCGTAGACGGGAGTAATCAAGAGACCCAGTACTTC.

This chain connects TRBV20-1 to TRBJ1-4; D unclear. Germline V gives CDR1 DFQATT, CDR2 SNEGSKA (reference sequence). The CDR3 is 13 amino acids. The CDR3 protein is CSILDGPNEKLFF. DNA for the CDR3: TGCAGCATACTTGACGGACCTAATGAAAAACTGTTTTTT.

The sample holds many counts of this clonotype. The rearrangement links TRBV7-9 to TRBJ1-5; 7 positions agree with TRBD1. The CDR3 runs to 14 residues. From germline, CDR1 is SEHNR and CDR2 FQNEAQ (reference sequence). With V trimmed by 6 bases and J by 2 bases, 4 bases remained unmatched. The CDR3 spells CASSLTGGNQPQHF. The CDR3 nucleotides read TGTGCCAGCAGTTTAACAGGGGGCAATCAGCCCCAGCATTTT.